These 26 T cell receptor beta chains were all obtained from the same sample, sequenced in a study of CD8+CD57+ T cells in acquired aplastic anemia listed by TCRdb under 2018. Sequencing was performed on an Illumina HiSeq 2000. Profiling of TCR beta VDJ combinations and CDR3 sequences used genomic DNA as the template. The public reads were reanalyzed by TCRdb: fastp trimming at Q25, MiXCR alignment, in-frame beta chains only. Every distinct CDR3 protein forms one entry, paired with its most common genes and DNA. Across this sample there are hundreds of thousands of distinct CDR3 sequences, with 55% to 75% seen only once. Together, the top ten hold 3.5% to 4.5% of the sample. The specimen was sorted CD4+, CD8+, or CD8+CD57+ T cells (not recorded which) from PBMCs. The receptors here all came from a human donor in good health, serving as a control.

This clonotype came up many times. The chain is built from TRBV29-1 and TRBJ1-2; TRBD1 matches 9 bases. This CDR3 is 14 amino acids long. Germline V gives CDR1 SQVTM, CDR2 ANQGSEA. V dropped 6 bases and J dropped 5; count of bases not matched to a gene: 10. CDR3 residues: CSVNGQGRLYGYTF. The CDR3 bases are TGCAGCGTGAACGGACAGGGGAGGCTATATGGCTACACCTTC.

CDR3 region: CSVAGTGGSIHGYTF. The DNA of the CDR3 is TGCAGCGTGGCCGGGACAGGGGGTTCGATTCATGGCTACACCTTC. This rearrangement joins TRBV29-1 to TRBJ1-2; 11 nucleotides align to TRBD1. With V trimmed by 6 bases and J by 6 bases, 12 bases remained unmatched. CDR1 is SQVTM and CDR2 is ANQGSEA in the germline V gene. This CDR3 has 15 residues.

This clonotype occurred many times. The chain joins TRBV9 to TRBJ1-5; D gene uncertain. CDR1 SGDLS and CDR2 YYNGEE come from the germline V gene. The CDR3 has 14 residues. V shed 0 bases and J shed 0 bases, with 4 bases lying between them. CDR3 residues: CASSVAGSNQPQHF. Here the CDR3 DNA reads TGTGCCAGCAGCGTAGCTGGTAGCAATCAGCCCCAGCATTTT.

The CDR3 protein is CATSRDSYEQYV. In nucleotides, the CDR3 is TGTGCCACCAGCAGGGACTCCTACGAGCAGTACGTC. The chain links TRBV15 to TRBJ2-7; D remains ambiguous. V lost 3 bases to trimming and J lost 0 bases, with 3 bases between them. The CDR3 extends over 12 amino acids. In germline, CDR1 is LNHNV, CDR2 YYDKDF (reference sequence).

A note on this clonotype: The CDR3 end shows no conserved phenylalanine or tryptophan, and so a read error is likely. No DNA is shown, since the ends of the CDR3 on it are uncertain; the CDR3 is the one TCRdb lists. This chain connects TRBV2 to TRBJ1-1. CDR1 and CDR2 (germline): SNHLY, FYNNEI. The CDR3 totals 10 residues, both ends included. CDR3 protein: CASKEGKANY.

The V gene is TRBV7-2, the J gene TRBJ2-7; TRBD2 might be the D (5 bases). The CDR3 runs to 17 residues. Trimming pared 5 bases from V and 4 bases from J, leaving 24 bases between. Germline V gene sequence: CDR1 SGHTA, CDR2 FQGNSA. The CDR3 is CASSVTGDTAPLYEQYF. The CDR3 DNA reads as TGTGCCAGCAGCGTAACCGGGGATACCGCACCGCTGTACGAGCAGTACTTC.

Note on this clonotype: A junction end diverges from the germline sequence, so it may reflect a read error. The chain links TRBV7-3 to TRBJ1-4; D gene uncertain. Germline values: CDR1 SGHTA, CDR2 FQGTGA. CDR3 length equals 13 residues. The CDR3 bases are TGTGCCAGCAGCAGGAACAACAACAATGAGCAGTTCTTT. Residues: CASSRNNNNEQFF.

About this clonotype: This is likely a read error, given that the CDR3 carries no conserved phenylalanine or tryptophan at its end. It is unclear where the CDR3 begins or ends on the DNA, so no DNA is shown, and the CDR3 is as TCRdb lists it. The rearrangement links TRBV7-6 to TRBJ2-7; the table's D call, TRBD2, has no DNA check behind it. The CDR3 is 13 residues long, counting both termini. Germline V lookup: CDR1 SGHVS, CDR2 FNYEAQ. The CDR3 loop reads CASSSTYEQYFGP.

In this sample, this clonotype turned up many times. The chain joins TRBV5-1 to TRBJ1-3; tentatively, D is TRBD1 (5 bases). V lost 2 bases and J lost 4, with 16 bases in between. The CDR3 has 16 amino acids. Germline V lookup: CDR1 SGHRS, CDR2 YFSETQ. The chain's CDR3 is CASSLQVLGSGNTIYF. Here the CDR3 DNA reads TGCGCCAGCAGCTTACAGGTTTTGGGGTCCGGAAACACCATATATTTT.

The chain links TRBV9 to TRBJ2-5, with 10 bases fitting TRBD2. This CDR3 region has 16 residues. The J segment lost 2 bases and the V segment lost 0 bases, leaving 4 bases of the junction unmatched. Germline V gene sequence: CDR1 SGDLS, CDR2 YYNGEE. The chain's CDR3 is CASSVGTSGVQETQYF. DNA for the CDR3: TGTGCCAGCAGCGTAGGGACTAGCGGAGTACAAGAGACCCAGTACTTC. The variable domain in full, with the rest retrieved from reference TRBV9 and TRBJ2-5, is DSGVTQTPKHLITATGQRVTLRCSPRSGDLSVYWYQQSLDQGLQFLIQYYNGEERAKGNILERFSAQQFPDLHSELNLSSLELGDSALYFCASSVGTSGVQETQYFGPGTRLLVL.

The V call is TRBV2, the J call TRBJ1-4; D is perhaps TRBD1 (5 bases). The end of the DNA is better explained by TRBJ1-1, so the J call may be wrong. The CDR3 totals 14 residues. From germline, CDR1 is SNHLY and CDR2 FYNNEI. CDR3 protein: CASRGETVGAKAFF. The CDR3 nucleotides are TGTGCCAGCAGGGGGGAGACCGTTGGCGCAAAAGCTTTCTTT.

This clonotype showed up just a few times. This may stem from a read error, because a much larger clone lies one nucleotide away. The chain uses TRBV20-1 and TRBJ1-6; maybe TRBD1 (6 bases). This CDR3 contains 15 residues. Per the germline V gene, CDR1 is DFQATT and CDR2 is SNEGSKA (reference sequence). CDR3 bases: TGCGGTGTTTGGAACAGGGTGACCAATAATTCACCCCTCCACTTT. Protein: CGVWNRVTNNSPLHF.

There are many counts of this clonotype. The CDR3 here is CASSIQRPDSTDTQYF. The CDR3 DNA is TGTGCCAGTAGTATCCAACGACCGGACTCCACAGATACGCAGTATTTT. The genes are TRBV19 and TRBJ2-3, with a weak D call TRBD2 (5 bases). The CDR3 is made up of 16 amino acids. Germline loops: CDR1 LNHDA, CDR2 SQIVND (reference sequence). V lost 3 bases and J lost 2, with 15 bases in between. Looking up the rest from reference TRBV19 and TRBJ2-3 gives the full variable domain: DGGITQSPKYLFRKEGQNVTLSCEQNLNHDAMYWYRQDPGQGLRLIYYSQIVNDFQKGDIAEGYSVSREKKESFPLTVTSAQKNPTAFYLCASSIQRPDSTDTQYFGPGTRLTVL.

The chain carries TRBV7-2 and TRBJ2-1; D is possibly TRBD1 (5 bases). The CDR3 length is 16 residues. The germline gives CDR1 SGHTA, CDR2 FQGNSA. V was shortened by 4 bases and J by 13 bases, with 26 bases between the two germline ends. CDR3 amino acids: CASSCKGGKGPGYQFF. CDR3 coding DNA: TGTGCCAGCAGCTGTAAGGGTGGCAAGGGGCCTGGTTATCAGTTCTTC.

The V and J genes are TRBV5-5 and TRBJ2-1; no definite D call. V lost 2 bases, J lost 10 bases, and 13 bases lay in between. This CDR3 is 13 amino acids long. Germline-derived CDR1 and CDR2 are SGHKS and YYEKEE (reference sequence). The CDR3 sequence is CASSLAKYNEQFF. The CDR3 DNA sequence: TGTGCCAGCAGCTTAGCTAAATATAACGAGCAGTTCTTC.

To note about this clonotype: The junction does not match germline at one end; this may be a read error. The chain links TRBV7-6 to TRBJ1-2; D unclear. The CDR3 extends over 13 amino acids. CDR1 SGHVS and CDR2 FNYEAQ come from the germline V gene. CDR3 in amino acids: CASGVGSRACYTF. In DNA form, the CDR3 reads TGTGCCAGCGGCGTGGGCAGCCGTGCATGCTACACGTTC.

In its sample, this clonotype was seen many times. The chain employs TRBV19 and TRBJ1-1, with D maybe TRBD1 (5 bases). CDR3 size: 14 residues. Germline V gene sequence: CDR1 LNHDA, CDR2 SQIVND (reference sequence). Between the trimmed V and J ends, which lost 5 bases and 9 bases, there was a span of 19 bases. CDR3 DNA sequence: TGTGCCAGTAGTCCCCGACAGCGCCCGGGACAAGCTTTCTTT. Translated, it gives CASSPRQRPGQAFF.

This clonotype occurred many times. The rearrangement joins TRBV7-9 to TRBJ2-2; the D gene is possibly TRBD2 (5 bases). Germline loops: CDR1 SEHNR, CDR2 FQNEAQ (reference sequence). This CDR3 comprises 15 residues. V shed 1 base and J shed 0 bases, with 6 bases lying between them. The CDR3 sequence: CASSLDGANTGELFF. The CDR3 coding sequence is TGTGCCAGCAGCTTAGACGGGGCGAACACCGGGGAGCTGTTTTTT.

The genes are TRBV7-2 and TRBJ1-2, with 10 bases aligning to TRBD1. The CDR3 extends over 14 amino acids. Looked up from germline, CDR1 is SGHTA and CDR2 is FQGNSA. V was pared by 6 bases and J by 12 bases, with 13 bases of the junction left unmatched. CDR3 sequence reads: CASSLTGTGAGNTF. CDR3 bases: TGTGCCAGCAGTTTGACCGGGACAGGGGCAGGAAACACCTTC.

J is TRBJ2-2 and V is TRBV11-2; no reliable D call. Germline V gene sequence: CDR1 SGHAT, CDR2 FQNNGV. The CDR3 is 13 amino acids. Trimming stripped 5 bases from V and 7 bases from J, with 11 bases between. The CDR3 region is CASSPSSGGELFF. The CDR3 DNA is TGTGCCAGCAGCCCCTCGAGTGGCGGGGAGCTGTTTTTT.

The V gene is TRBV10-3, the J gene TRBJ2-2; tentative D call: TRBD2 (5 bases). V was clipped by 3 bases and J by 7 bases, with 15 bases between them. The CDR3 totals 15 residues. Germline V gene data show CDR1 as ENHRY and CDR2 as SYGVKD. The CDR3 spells CAISDSSRGDGELFF. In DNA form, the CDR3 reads TGTGCCATCAGTGACTCTAGCCGGGGAGACGGGGAGCTGTTTTTT.

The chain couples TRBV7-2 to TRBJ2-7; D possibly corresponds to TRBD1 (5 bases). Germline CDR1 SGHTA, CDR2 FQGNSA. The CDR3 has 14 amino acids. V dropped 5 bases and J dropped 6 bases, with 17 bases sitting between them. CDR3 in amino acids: CASSATGAGREQYF. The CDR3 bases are TGTGCCAGCAGCGCAACTGGGGCCGGGCGCGAGCAGTACTTC.

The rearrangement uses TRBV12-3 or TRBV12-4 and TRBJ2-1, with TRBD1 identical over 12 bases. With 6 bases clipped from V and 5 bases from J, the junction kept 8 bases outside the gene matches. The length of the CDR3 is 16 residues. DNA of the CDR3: TGTGCCAGCAGACTAGTAGGGACAGGGGGCAACAATGAGCAGTTCTTC. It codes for CASRLVGTGGNNEQFF.

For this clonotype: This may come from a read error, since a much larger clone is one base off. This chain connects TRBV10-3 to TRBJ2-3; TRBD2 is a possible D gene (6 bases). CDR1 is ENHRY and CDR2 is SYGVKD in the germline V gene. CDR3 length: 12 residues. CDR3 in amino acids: CASGYGRFPGDF. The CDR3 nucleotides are TGTGCCAGCGGTTACGGGCGATTTCCGGGGGATTTT.

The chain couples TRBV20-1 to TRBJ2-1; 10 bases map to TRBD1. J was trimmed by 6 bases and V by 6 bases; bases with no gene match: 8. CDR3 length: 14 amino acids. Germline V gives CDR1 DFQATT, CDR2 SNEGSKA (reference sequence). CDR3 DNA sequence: TGCAGTGCAAACGCAAGGGACAGGGGCAATGAGCAGTTCTTC. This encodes CSANARDRGNEQFF.

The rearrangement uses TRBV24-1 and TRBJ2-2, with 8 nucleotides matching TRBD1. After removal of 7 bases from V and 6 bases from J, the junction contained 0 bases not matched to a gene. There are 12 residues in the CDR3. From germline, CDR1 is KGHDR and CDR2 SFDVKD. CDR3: CATRQGAGELFF. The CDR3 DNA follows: TGTGCCACCAGACAGGGGGCCGGGGAGCTGTTTTTT.